This T cell receptor beta chain was identified during a study of beta chain features in type 1 diabetes. Study results and caveats: The naive, central memory and Treg TCRB repertoires looked more alike in patients than they did in healthy donors. Lower insertion and higher deletion counts appeared at VDJ junctions in type 1 diabetes patients.

Cell sorting via CD45RO/CCR7/CD25/CD127/CD95/CD27 was performed to obtain CD4+ naive, central memory, regulatory and stem cell-like memory cells. The authors obtained over 95% purity in all sorted populations. The CDR3 covers 16 residues. The germline V gene has CDR1 SGDLS and CDR2 YYNGEE. The V segment lost 4 bases and the J segment 3 bases; nucleotides outside the gene matches: 13. The study reverse transcribed the entire isolated RNA, so it sequenced expressed TCRB transcripts. The repertoire was sequenced with immunoSEQ multiplex PCR; TCRdb's copy has only in-frame clones and lacks some. The repertoire consists of about 370,000 clones, with more than 13% occurring once and the leading ten covering around 0.02%. With respect to this clone: Its antigen is unidentified.

This TCR was recovered from a woman between 18 and 29 years old in good health. The genes are TRBV9 and TRBJ2-7; 7 bases fit TRBD2. What was sequenced was naive CD4+ T cells from blood. The CDR3 DNA is TGTGCCAGCAGCCCCCAGCCGGCTAGCGGATACTACGAGCAGTACTTC. Translation: CASSPQPASGYYEQYF.